This T cell receptor beta chain was recovered during a study of shared clonotypes between healthy human individuals (dated by TCRdb to 2020 to 2021). Context from the whole study: Two women and three men aged 18 to 49 years were included in the cohort. Leukapheresis yielded between about 0.85 and 10 billion PBMCs per donor. Libraries were prepared and TCR repertoires were sequenced by different laboratories using diverse techniques, in order to increase sequencing depth and limit assay-specific biases. For each donor, CD4 naive and CD4 memory were each run on three plates, CD8 naive on two plates, and CD8 memory on one plate. To estimate repertoire size and how much clonotype sharing occurs between individuals, the study deeply sequenced the blood TCR repertoires of about 5 healthy adults.

Using the deep immunoSEQ assay, TCR CDR3 regions were amplified from genomic DNA by multiplex PCR. For each cell subset, the extracted genomic DNA was distributed evenly across all wells of several immunoSEQ 96-well plates, and each plate served as one replicate. For sorted subsets, approximately 200 ng of genomic DNA, equivalent to roughly 30,000 T cell genomes, went into each replicate PCR. Purified libraries were measured with a Qubit 3.0 fluorometer, size-checked on a Bioanalyzer 2100, and measured again with the KAPA Library Quantification kit. A separate single-read 150-cycle Illumina NextSeq 550 flow cell was used to sequence each immunoSEQ 96-well plate. Processing in the source paper ran as follows. Because the immunoSEQ output included only junctional sequences and no quality scores, the filtering could not be the same as the filtering used for full-length reads. Sequences were annotated with PyIR, a Python wrapper for IgBLAST v1.9, and V/J genes and CDR3 were assigned using IMGT germline references. Any read was removed if the V/J assignment was weak (E-value above 1e-6), the CDR3 was missing, or the read contained stop codons, out-of-frame junctions, or ambiguous translated residues. V3J clonotypes were defined as sequences sharing the same inferred V gene, J gene, and CDR3 amino acid sequence. Percentage overlap between repertoires was calculated by dividing the number of shared unique clonotypes by the size of the smaller repertoire. RTK rarefaction, the Chao1 estimator, and Recon v2.1 estimates of unobserved clonotypes were used to assess repertoire richness. OLGA was used to compute generation probabilities for all TCRbeta clonotypes that the gDNA method yielded from a few donors. TCRdb obtained this table from immuneACCESS and retained in-frame rearrangements with V and J assigned. These tables miss some clones; where compared with another copy, unresolved V genes account for less than half of the shortfall, and the remainder is unexplained. That table supplies the V and J calls and clone size; D and trimming were determined from the DNA. Counted in this sample were about 1 million clones; around 74% of them appeared once. The leading ten clones occupy approximately 1.5% of the sample.

Results the study describes overall, beyond this receptor: Compared with non-shared clonotypes, the clonotypes found in all four sorted-subset donors had higher generation probabilities. The genetic and exposure-history diversity represented was limited by the small number of donors. Across four donors, approximately 4.9% of naive CD4, roughly 3.5% of naive CD8, 2% to 2.5% of memory CD4, and 0.3% to 0.45% of memory CD8 clonotypes were shared. Pairwise subsampling led to the expectation that sequencing depth would affect the degree of clonotype sharing among donors. Even with the large sequencing depth, rarefaction of the sorted-subset datasets indicated that sequencing was incomplete. Sampling was restricted to blood, and TCR repertoires in tissues likely differ from the TCR repertoires found in blood. Naive subsets generally had larger estimated clonotype richness than memory subsets.

Healthy HIV-negative adults with no recently reported acute infections or vaccinations were included as donors. Every donor was a Caucasian adult living in Nashville, Tennessee, USA. CD4+ T cells were enriched by magnetic negative selection, after which naive cells were positively selected on CD45RA and the negative fraction was taken as the memory subset. Blood was obtained by leukapheresis, after which PBMCs were separated by Ficoll-Histopaque density gradient centrifugation and cryopreserved in liquid nitrogen vapor phase. Analytical flow cytometry was used to check the purity and quantity of each magnetically sorted T cell population. Genomic DNA was isolated from every sorted fraction and measured by UV absorbance on a Nanodrop 2000c. From the cysteine through the phenylalanine, the CDR3 covers 14 amino acids. Only the CDR3 part of the read is kept: 42 bases, read in frame from the first base. CDR1 and CDR2 are drawn from the germline V gene: WSHSY, SAAADI. V drops 4 bases and J drops 3 bases, leaving 10 bases in between.

About this clone: Its antigen remains undetermined. The sample holds no much larger clone one base away, and base qualities are not on file.

The TCR sequence derives from a man aged 18 to 29 in good health. The specimen sequenced was memory CD4+ T cells sorted from blood. What this sample's cell subset or site label stands for: CD45RA-negative fraction. The V and J segments used are TRBV10-2 and TRBJ1-5; D gene: possibly TRBD1, on 5 matching bases. The DNA sequence is given as TGCGCCAGCAGTGTATCGGGGGACAATCAGCCCCAGCATTTT. Its protein is CASSVSGDNQPQHF.